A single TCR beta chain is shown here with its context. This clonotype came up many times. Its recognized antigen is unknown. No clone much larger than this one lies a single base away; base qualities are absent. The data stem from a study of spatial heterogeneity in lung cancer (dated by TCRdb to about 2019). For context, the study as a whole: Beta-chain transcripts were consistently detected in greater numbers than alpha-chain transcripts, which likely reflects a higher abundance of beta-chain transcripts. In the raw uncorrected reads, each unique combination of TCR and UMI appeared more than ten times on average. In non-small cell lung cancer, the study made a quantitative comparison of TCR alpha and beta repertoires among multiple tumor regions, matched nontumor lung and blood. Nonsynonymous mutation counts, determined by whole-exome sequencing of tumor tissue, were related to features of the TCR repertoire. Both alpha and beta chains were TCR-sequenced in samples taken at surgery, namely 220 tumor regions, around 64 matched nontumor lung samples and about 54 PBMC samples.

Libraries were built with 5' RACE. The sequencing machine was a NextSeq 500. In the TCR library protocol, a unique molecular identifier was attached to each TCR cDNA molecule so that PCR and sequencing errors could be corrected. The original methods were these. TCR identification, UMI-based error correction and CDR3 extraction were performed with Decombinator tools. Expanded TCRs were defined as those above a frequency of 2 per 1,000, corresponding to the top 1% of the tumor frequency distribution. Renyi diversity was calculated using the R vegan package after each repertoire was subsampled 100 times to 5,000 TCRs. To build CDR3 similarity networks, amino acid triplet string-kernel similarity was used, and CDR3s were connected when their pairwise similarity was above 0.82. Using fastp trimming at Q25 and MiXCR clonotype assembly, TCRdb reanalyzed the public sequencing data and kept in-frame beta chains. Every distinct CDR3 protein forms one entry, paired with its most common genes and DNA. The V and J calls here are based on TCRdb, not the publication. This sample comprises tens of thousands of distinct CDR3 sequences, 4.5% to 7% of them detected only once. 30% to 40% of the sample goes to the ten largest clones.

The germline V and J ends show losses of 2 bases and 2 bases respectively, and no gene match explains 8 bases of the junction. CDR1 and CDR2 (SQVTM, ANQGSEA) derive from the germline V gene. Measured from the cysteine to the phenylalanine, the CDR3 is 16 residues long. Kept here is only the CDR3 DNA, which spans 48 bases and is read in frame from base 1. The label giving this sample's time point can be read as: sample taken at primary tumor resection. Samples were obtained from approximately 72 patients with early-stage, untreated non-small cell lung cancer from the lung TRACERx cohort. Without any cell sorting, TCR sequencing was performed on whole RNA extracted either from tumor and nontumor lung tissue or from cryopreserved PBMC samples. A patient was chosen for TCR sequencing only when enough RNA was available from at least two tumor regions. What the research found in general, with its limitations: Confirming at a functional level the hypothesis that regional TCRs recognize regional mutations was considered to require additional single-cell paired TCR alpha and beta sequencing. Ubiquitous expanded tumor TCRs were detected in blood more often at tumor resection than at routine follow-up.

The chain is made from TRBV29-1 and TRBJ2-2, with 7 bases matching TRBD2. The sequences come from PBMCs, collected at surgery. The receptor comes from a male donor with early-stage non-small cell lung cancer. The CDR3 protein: CSVEREGTSNTGELFF. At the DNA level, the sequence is TGCAGCGTTGAAAGGGAGGGCACTTCAAACACCGGGGAGCTGTTTTTT.